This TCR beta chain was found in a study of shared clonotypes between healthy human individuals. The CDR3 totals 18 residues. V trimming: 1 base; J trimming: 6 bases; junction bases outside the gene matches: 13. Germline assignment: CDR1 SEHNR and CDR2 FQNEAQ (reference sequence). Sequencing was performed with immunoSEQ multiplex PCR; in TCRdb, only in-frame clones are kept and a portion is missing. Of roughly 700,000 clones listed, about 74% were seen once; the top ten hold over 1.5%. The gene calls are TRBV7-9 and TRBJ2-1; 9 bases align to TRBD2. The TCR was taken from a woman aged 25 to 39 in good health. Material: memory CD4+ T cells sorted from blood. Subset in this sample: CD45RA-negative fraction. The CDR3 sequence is CASSLVSGRPDIINEQFF. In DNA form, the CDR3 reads TGTGCCAGCAGCTTAGTCAGCGGGAGGCCAGATATAATCAATGAGCAGTTCTTC. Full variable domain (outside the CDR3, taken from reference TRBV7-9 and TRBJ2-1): DTGVSQNPRHKITKRGQNVTFRCDPISEHNRLYWYRQTLGQGPEFLTYFQNEAQLEKSRLLSDRFSAERPKGSFSTLEIQRTEQGDSAMYLCASSLVSGRPDIINEQFFGPGTRLTVL.